A single sample is the source of the 25 T cell receptor beta chains below, sequenced in a study of response to subunit inactivated influenza vaccine. Each CDR3 protein gets one entry after TCRdb re-called the RT-PCR reads with MiXCR. There are a few hundred thousand distinct CDR3 sequences in the sample; approximately 11% occur only once, and 11% lies in the top ten. These data were likewise used in another study, on T cells expressing NK-cell markers. In that study: Libraries used 5'RACE template switching adding universal primer site and UMIs.

The material was PBMCs from blood, obtained on the day of vaccination. Source of these receptors: a man aged 45-65 years who received an inactivated influenza vaccine.

V usage is TRBV4-2 and J usage is TRBJ2-7, with D maybe TRBD1 (6 bases). Germline V CDR1 and CDR2: LGHNA, YNFKEQ. This CDR3 is built from 16 residues. Trimming cost V 1 base and J 6 bases, with 19 bases left between them. The DNA of the CDR3 is TGTGCCAGCAGCCAAGTGAGGGCTAACAGGGTTCCCGAGCAGTACTTC. Residues: CASSQVRANRVPEQYF.

This clonotype occurred a few times. This chain uses TRBV5-1 with TRBJ1-1, with D perhaps matching TRBD1 (5 bases). V was cut by 4 bases and J by 7 bases, with 17 bases left in between. Looked up from germline, CDR1 is SGHRS and CDR2 is YFSETQ. This CDR3 contains 14 residues. CDR3 sequence: CASSQGGPAGEAFF. The CDR3 DNA is TGCGCCAGCAGCCAGGGTGGCCCTGCTGGTGAAGCTTTCTTT.

This clonotype occurred many times. This chain joins TRBV28 and TRBJ2-3; TRBD1 matches 11 bases. This CDR3 comprises 16 residues. Germline CDR1 and CDR2: MDHEN and SYDVKM. V was clipped by 3 bases and J by 2 bases; unmatched bases: 4. The CDR3 is CASSFGTGGDTDTQYF. The CDR3 bases are TGTGCCAGCAGTTTTGGGACAGGGGGGGACACAGATACGCAGTATTTT.

This chain uses TRBV11-2 with TRBJ2-1, with TRBD1 identical over 8 bases. Looked up from germline, CDR1 is SGHAT and CDR2 is FQNNGV. J gave up 4 bases and V 5 bases, and 13 bases lay outside the gene matches. This CDR3 spans 17 amino acids. The CDR3: CASSPREPGQVYNEQFF. The CDR3 DNA is TGTGCCAGCAGCCCTCGGGAGCCGGGACAGGTGTACAATGAGCAGTTCTTC. The complete variable domain, with remaining parts taken from reference TRBV11-2 and TRBJ2-1, reads EAGVAQSPRYKIIEKRQSVAFWCNPISGHATLYWYQQILGQGPKLLIQFQNNGVVDDSQLPKDRFSAERLKGVDSTLKIQPAKLEDSAVYLCASSPREPGQVYNEQFFGPGTRLTVL.

This clonotype has at least ten counts. The chain couples TRBV12-3 or TRBV12-4 to TRBJ2-2, with D perhaps matching TRBD2 (7 bases). There are 14 residues in the CDR3. The V end was cut by 8 bases, the J end by 4 bases, with 14 bases between. The CDR3 loop is CASAAGAGTGELFF. CDR3 DNA: TGTGCCAGCGCCGCGGGGGCTGGCACCGGGGAGCTGTTTTTT.

The V and J genes are TRBV29-1 and TRBJ2-5; tentative D call: TRBD1 (6 bases). The germline CDR1 and CDR2 sequences are SQVTM and ANQGSEA. CDR3 size: 12 residues. The germline V and J ends were trimmed by 5 bases and 5 bases, with 12 bases remaining between them. The CDR3 DNA reads TGCAGCGTTTCAGGGGTGGGGGAGACCCAGTACTTC. Residues: CSVSGVGETQYF.

This clonotype was seen a few times. The J gene is TRBJ1-5, the V gene TRBV5-5, with a weak D call TRBD1 (5 bases). This CDR3 has 14 residues. The V end was cut by 0 bases, the J end by 7 bases, with 11 bases between. Germline values: CDR1 SGHKS, CDR2 YYEKEE (reference sequence). The CDR3 DNA reads TGTGCCAGCAGCTTGGACAGGTCAGGGCAGCCCCAGCATTTT. Protein: CASSLDRSGQPQHF.

V gene TRBV4-2 combines with J gene TRBJ2-3, with a possible D match to TRBD1 (5 bases). CDR1 and CDR2 from the germline V gene are LGHNA and YNFKEQ. The CDR3 is 16 residues long. The germline V and J ends were trimmed by 0 bases and 0 bases, with 10 bases remaining between them. CDR3 sequence (DNA): TGTGCCAGCAGCCAAGATGGGGCAGGGAGCACAGATACGCAGTATTTT. Translation gives CASSQDGAGSTDTQYF.

This clonotype was detected a few times. The chain combines TRBV19 with TRBJ2-1, with D tentatively TRBD2 (6 bases). Per germline, CDR1 LNHDA and CDR2 SQIVND (reference sequence). Trimming left V 9 bases short and J 6 bases short, with 18 bases between. This CDR3 is built from 14 residues. CDR3 in DNA: TGTGCCAGCGGGGCCGGGACTGCCCCCAATGAGCAGTTCTTC. It specifies CASGAGTAPNEQFF.

This clonotype was picked up a small number of times. CDR3 protein: CASRRHDTANTGELFF. The CDR3 nucleotides are TGCGCCAGCAGGCGGCATGACACCGCGAACACCGGGGAGCTGTTTTTT. This rearrangement joins TRBV4-1 to TRBJ2-2; D call uncertain. The germline CDR1 and CDR2 sequences are MGHRA and YSYEKL. There are 16 residues in the CDR3. V lost 6 bases, J lost 0 bases, and 14 bases lay in between.

This clonotype has only a few counts. The rearrangement links TRBV7-8 to TRBJ1-1; D possibly corresponds to TRBD1 (6 bases). Trimming shortened V by 1 base and J by 1 base, and 10 bases separated the two germline ends. The V gene's germline CDR1 is SGHVS and CDR2 FQNEAQ. The CDR3 has 15 amino acids. The CDR3 loop is CASSLEVDRNTEAFF. In nucleotides, the CDR3 is TGTGCCAGCAGCTTAGAAGTGGACAGGAACACTGAAGCTTTCTTT.

The rearrangement joins TRBV6-5 to TRBJ2-7; no firm D call. The CDR3 is 11 amino acids. V was pared by 11 bases and J by 3 bases, with 11 bases between. CDR1 is MNHEY, CDR2 SVGAGI, per germline. CDR3 in DNA: TGTGCCTCGGGTCAGAACTACGAGCAGTACTTC. Translation gives CASGQNYEQYF.

The chain recombines TRBV15 with TRBJ1-5, with D possibly matching TRBD1 (6 bases). In germline, CDR1 is LNHNV, CDR2 YYDKDF (reference sequence). V lost 4 bases and J 4 bases, leaving 8 bases between the germline ends. This CDR3 region has 13 residues. The CDR3 DNA reads TGTGCCACCAGCACAACAGGGAATCAGCCCCAGCATTTT. Protein product: CATSTTGNQPQHF.

This clonotype showed up just a few times. The V gene is TRBV21-1, the J gene TRBJ1-2; TRBD1 is taken as the D call from the table, unchecked against the DNA. TRBV21-1 is described as a pseudogene. This CDR3 region has 14 residues. The CDR3 loop is CASSNRVPPGGYTF. The CDR3, as DNA: TGTGCCAGCAGCAACAGGGTTCCCCCCGGAGGCTACACCTTC.

This clonotype was recorded at least ten times. The V call is TRBV12-3 or TRBV12-4, the J call TRBJ2-3, with D tentatively TRBD1 (6 bases). This CDR3 has 13 residues. V shed 8 bases and J shed 2 bases, with 11 bases lying between them. This chain's CDR3 is CASATGYTDTQYF. CDR3 DNA sequence: TGTGCCAGCGCGACAGGATACACAGATACGCAGTATTTT.

This clonotype was seen only a few times. CDR3 DNA sequence: TGTGCCAGCAGCCAAGCCTTTGACCGACTAGCGGGGGGCCCAGTTGACCCAGATACGCAGTATTTT. This translates into CASSQAFDRLAGGPVDPDTQYF. The chain is built from TRBV4-2 and TRBJ2-3; 13 bases align to TRBD2. J gave up 4 bases and V 1 base, and 20 bases lay outside the gene matches. The CDR3 has 22 amino acids. CDR1 is LGHNA, CDR2 YNFKEQ, per germline.

This clonotype turned up a few times. The chain couples TRBV20-1 to TRBJ1-6; D gene unclear. The CDR3 consists of 18 residues. CDR1 is DFQATT, CDR2 SNEGSKA, per germline (reference sequence). V was cut by 1 base and J by 0 bases, with 16 bases left in between. The CDR3 reads CSARVFSRPSSYNSPLHF. The CDR3 nucleotides are TGCAGTGCTAGAGTTTTTTCTCGGCCGAGCTCCTATAATTCACCCCTCCACTTT.

This clonotype was recorded many times. DNA for the CDR3: TGCAGCGTCTTAGAGACCGGGAGCACCACTGAAGCTTTCTTT. This gives the protein CSVLETGSTTEAFF. The gene calls are TRBV29-1 and TRBJ1-1, with unresolved D. V lost 6 bases to trimming and J lost 4 bases, with 18 bases between them. Germline V gene sequence: CDR1 SQVTM, CDR2 ANQGSEA. This CDR3 comprises 14 residues.

This chain joins TRBV20-1 and TRBJ2-2; 10 bases map to TRBD2. Germline V gives CDR1 DFQATT, CDR2 SNEGSKA (reference sequence). CDR3 length: 17 residues. V gave up 3 bases and J gave up 2 bases; unmatched junction bases: 9. The CDR3 nucleotides are TGCAGTGCTAGGGACCCGGGACTAGCGTATAACACCGGGGAGCTGTTTTTT. It translates to CSARDPGLAYNTGELFF.

This clonotype was detected a few times. This chain joins TRBV10-3 and TRBJ2-7; maybe TRBD1 (7 bases). The CDR3 runs 13 residues. Germline V gives CDR1 ENHRY, CDR2 SYGVKD. V lost 3 bases and J 7 bases, leaving 13 bases between the germline ends. DNA of the CDR3: TGTGCCATCAGTGATTCCAGGGGGAGGGAGCAGTACTTC. As protein: CAISDSRGREQYF.

This clonotype was seen only a few times. This chain links TRBV20-1 with TRBJ1-3; the D is unclear. Germline CDR1 is DFQATT and CDR2 is SNEGSKA (reference sequence). The CDR3 runs to 17 residues. V was shortened by 3 bases and J by 0 bases, with 18 bases between the two germline ends. The CDR3 nucleotides are TGCAGTGCTAGGGCCGTCCTACCCAGTAGCTCTGGAAACACCATATATTTT. Translation gives CSARAVLPSSSGNTIYF.

CDR3 in DNA: TGTGCCAGCCGACCGACAGGGGGAGGCACTGAAGCTTTCTTT. Residues: CASRPTGGGTEAFF. The J gene is TRBJ1-1, the V gene TRBV6-2 or TRBV6-3, with TRBD1 identical over 9 bases. V lost 8 bases to trimming and J lost 4 bases; unmatched junction nucleotides: 8. Germline CDR1 is MNHEY and CDR2 is SVGEGT. The CDR3 loop spans 14 amino acids.

The chain couples TRBV20-1 to TRBJ2-7; TRBD2 matches 9 bases. The CDR3 length is 17 residues. Germline trimming cut 3 bases from V and 5 bases from J; bases unmatched to any gene: 17. Per germline, CDR1 DFQATT and CDR2 SNEGSKA (reference sequence). CDR3 DNA sequence: TGCAGTGCTAGTAGTAGCGGGAGAACCGGGACTGCCCACGAGCAGTACTTC. Residues: CSASSSGRTGTAHEQYF.

This clonotype was counted ten times or more. The chain has TRBV11-2 and TRBJ2-1; 8 bases fit TRBD2. Germline CDR1 SGHAT, CDR2 FQNNGV. The CDR3 has 15 amino acids. The V segment lost 1 base and the J segment 8 bases; nucleotides outside the gene matches: 7. CDR3: CASSLVPGGLDEQFF. The CDR3 region has the DNA TGTGCCAGCAGCTTAGTTCCGGGGGGGCTCGATGAGCAGTTCTTC.

This clonotype was found a few times. This chain links TRBV9 with TRBJ2-3, with a weak D call TRBD1 (5 bases). The V end lost 0 bases, the J end lost 3 bases, and 11 bases lay between the germline ends. The CDR3 consists of 15 residues. The germline V gene has CDR1 SGDLS and CDR2 YYNGEE. The CDR3 coding sequence is TGTGCCAGCAGCGTAGAGCCCAGGGTGACAGATACGCAGTATTTT. Its protein is CASSVEPRVTDTQYF.